This T cell receptor (beta chain) was recovered during a study of blood T cell repertoires in COVID-19. Sequenced by immunoSEQ multiplex PCR; TCRdb stores in-frame clones only, minus some. The sample contains 30,000 to 45,000 clones, 80% to 90% of which appear only once. Trimming took off 0 bases at V and 8 bases at J, with 7 bases between the two ends. The CDR3 loop spans 11 amino acids. Germline CDR1 and CDR2: GTSNPN and SVGIG (reference sequence). Material for sequencing was peripheral blood. The V gene is TRBV30, the J gene TRBJ1-1, with a weak D call TRBD1 (6 bases). This sequence originates from a woman aged 70 to 79 with active COVID-19. In DNA form, the CDR3 reads TGTGCCTGGAGTGTCCAGGGGGAAGCTTTCTTT. Its translation is CAWSVQGEAFF.